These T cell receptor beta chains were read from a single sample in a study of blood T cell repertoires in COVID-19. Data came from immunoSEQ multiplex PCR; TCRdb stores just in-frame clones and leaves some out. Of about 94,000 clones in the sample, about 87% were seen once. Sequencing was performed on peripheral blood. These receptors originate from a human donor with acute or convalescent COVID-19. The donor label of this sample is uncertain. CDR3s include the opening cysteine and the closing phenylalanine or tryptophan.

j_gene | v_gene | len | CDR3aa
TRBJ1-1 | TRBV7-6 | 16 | CASSNSVAGANTEAFF
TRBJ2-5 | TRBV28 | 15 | CASRARGSGWETQYF
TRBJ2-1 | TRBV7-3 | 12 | CASSREYGEQFF
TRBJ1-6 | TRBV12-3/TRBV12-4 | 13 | CASSFGENSPLHF
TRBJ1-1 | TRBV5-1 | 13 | CASSPSGPEVAFF
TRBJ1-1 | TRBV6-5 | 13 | CASSYERELVAFF
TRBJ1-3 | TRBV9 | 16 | CASSVAGGGTGNTIYF
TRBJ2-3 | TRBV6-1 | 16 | CASSEKGQGVTDTQYF
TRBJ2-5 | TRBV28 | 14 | CASSRLQGSETQYF
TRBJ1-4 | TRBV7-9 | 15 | CASSSYTGDNEKLFF
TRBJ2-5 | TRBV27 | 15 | CASSLSSAGQETQYF
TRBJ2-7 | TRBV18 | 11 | CASSSGNEQYF
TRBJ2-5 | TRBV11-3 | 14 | CASSFTQGQETQYF
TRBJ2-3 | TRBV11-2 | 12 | CASSRLGDTQYF
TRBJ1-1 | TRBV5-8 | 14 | CASSLSRDREWAFF
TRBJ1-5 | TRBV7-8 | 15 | CASTPRGLPNQPQHF
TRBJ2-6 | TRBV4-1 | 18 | CASSQTLAGGIGANVLTF
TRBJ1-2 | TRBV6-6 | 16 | CASSHRDRVALYGYTF
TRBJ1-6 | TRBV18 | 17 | CASSPKRTGENNSPLHF